The clone carrying this TCR beta chain was found a few times. Its antigen is unknown. This entry is derived from a study of T cells after yellow fever vaccination. Study information: The fractions with low cell numbers were processed using SMART-Seq v4 Ultra Low Input.

Whole-study results and caveats: Post-booster reappearance was seen for most primary-vaccination clones (around 96% CD4, 75% to 90% CD8). The bulk population could contribute abundant contaminating clonotypes to FACS-sorted repertoires.

TCRdb passed the 5' RACE reads through MiXCR, listing each CDR3 protein once. The sample has under 600,000 distinct CDR3 sequences, roughly a fifth seen once. The sequence came from a man younger than 35 who received the YFV17D yellow fever vaccine. The specimen comprised PBMCs, sampled around 3 weeks after the first yellow fever vaccination.

The CDR3 sequence is CASSPLGQINEKLFF. For the CDR3, the DNA is TGTGCCAGCAGCCCCCTCGGACAGATTAATGAAAAACTGTTTTTT. J is TRBJ1-4 and V is TRBV7-2; D perhaps matches TRBD1 (6 bases). Looked up from germline, CDR1 is SGHTA and CDR2 is FQGNSA. This CDR3 has 15 amino acids. V shed 5 bases and J shed 4 bases, with 14 bases lying between them. Full variable domain (remainder filled in from reference TRBV7-2 and TRBJ1-4): GAGVSQSPSNKVTEKGKDVELRCDPISGHTALYWYRQSLGQGLEFLIYFQGNSAPDKSGLPSDRFSAERTGGSVSTLTIQRTQQEDSAVYLCASSPLGQINEKLFFGSGTQLSVL.